A single sample gave rise to the 20 T cell receptor beta chains below, sequenced in a study of early T cells in non-severe SARS-CoV-2 infection. TCRdb reprocessed the 5' RACE reads with MiXCR, giving one entry per CDR3 protein. The sample has 35,000 to 55,000 distinct CDR3 sequences; around 6.5% are singletons. This specimen was whole blood, taken at baseline. The source is an adult who was a healthcare worker with PCR-confirmed SARS-CoV-2 infection or an uninfected control (not recorded which).

In its sample, this clonotype was seen many times. The chain recombines TRBV28 with TRBJ2-4; no definite D call. Germline CDR1 and CDR2: MDHEN and SYDVKM. There are 14 residues in the CDR3. The V end was cut by 6 bases, the J end by 7 bases, with 16 bases between. DNA of the CDR3: TGTGCCAGCAGCCTATCCCGACTGGGGAACATTCAGTACTTC. This gives the protein CASSLSRLGNIQYF.

In this sample, this clonotype turned up many times. The rearrangement joins TRBV24-1 to TRBJ2-1; a possible D gene is TRBD1 (5 bases). V was cut by 3 bases and J by 3 bases, with 14 bases left in between. This CDR3 is 16 amino acids long. Per the germline V gene, CDR1 is KGHDR and CDR2 is SFDVKD. CDR3 region: CATSDNYRPHYNEQFF. In DNA, the CDR3 is TGTGCCACCAGTGATAACTACAGGCCCCACTACAATGAGCAGTTCTTC.

A single count supports this clonotype. A much bigger clone sits one base away, suggesting this may be a read error. The chain joins TRBV6-2 or TRBV6-3 to TRBJ2-3, with TRBD1 as a possible D gene (5 bases). The CDR3 loop spans 15 amino acids. Germline CDR1 is MNHEY and CDR2 is SVGEGT. The CDR3 spells CASGYDQGTSDTQYF. The CDR3 DNA reads TGTGCCAGCGGTTACGATCAGGGTACTTCAGATACGCAGTATTTT.

This clonotype has at least ten counts. The chain is built from TRBV12-3 or TRBV12-4 and TRBJ2-3; D possibly corresponds to TRBD2 (6 bases). This CDR3 contains 11 residues. Trimming pared 8 bases from V and 9 bases from J, leaving 12 bases between. CDR3: CASLLAETQYF. DNA of the CDR3: TGTGCCAGCCTTTTAGCGGAGACGCAGTATTTT.

The rearrangement joins TRBV20-1 to TRBJ2-5; no clear D. Germline V gene lookup returns CDR1 DFQATT and CDR2 SNEGSKA (reference sequence). Trimming removed 5 bases at V and 4 bases at J, with 14 bases between. The CDR3 totals 13 residues. The CDR3 sequence: CSAFWPARETQYF. Here the CDR3 DNA reads TGCAGTGCTTTCTGGCCAGCGAGAGAGACCCAGTACTTC.

The table lists this clonotype with a few counts. The genes are TRBV7-9 and TRBJ2-1, with unresolved D. This CDR3 region has 14 residues. The germline V gene has CDR1 SEHNR and CDR2 FQNEAQ (reference sequence). Trimming pared 1 base from V and 7 bases from J, leaving 11 bases between. For the CDR3, the DNA is TGTGCCAGCAGCTTAGAGGCAGTAGAGAATGAGCAGTTCTTC. This gives the protein CASSLEAVENEQFF.

This clonotype showed up many times. The V gene is TRBV6-1, the J gene TRBJ2-7; D unclear. The CDR3 sequence is 14 residues long. Looked up from germline, CDR1 is MNHNS and CDR2 is SASEGT. The V and J ends lost 1 base and 0 bases respectively, with 7 bases between them. Written as DNA, the CDR3 is TGTGCCAGCAGTGAAGGAAGTTACTCCTACGAGCAGTACTTC. It yields the protein CASSEGSYSYEQYF.

This clonotype has ten or more counts. The rearrangement uses TRBV11-2 and TRBJ2-5; 9 nucleotides align to TRBD2. Germline CDR1 is SGHAT and CDR2 is FQNNGV. The CDR3 length is 13 residues. V lost 6 bases and J lost 5; bases outside the gene matches: 4. DNA of the CDR3: TGTGCCAGCAGTCCTGCGGGGGGGGAGACCCAGTACTTC. This sequence encodes CASSPAGGETQYF.

This clonotype was counted ten times or more. This chain uses TRBV10-3 with TRBJ2-5; D is possibly TRBD1 or TRBD2 (6 bases each). CDR1 ENHRY and CDR2 SYGVKD come from the germline V gene. V lost 0 bases to trimming and J lost 4 bases, with 15 bases between them. The CDR3 consists of 16 residues. CDR3 DNA: TGTGCCATCAGTGAGTCGGGGACGGGGGCCTTAGAGACCCAGTACTTC. It specifies CAISESGTGALETQYF.

This chain joins TRBV2 and TRBJ2-1; tentative D call: TRBD2 (5 bases). The CDR3 has 13 residues. CDR1 is SNHLY and CDR2 is FYNNEI in the germline V gene. The germline V and J ends were trimmed by 7 bases and 5 bases, with 12 bases remaining between them. The CDR3 sequence: CASIGGADNEQFF. The CDR3 region has the DNA TGTGCCAGCATCGGCGGAGCGGACAATGAGCAGTTCTTC. Filled out from reference TRBV2 and TRBJ2-1, the complete variable domain reads EPEVTQTPSHQVTQMGQEVILRCVPISNHLYFYWYRQILGQKVEFLVSFYNNEISEKSEIFDDQFSVERPDGSNFTLKIRSTKLEDSAMYFCASIGGADNEQFFGPGTRLTVL.

This clonotype was picked up a small number of times. The chain couples TRBV6-6 to TRBJ1-6, with D tentatively TRBD1 (6 bases). Trimming removed 6 bases from V and 0 bases from J, with 21 bases in between. The CDR3 contains 19 residues. Germline CDR1 MNHNY, CDR2 SVGAGI (reference sequence). The CDR3: CASSSWPGGPSSYNSPLHF. The CDR3 DNA reads TGTGCCAGCAGCTCCTGGCCTGGGGGCCCGAGCTCCTATAATTCACCCCTCCACTTT.

This clonotype was seen a few times. The chain recombines TRBV6-1 with TRBJ2-7, with 8 bases that match TRBD2. The length of the CDR3 is 13 residues. Germline V gene sequence: CDR1 MNHNS, CDR2 SASEGT. The V gene end was trimmed by 6 bases and the J gene end by 3 bases; junction bases not matched to a gene: 4. CDR3 nucleotides: TGTGCCAGCAGCATCAGCGGGGGCTACGAGCAGTACTTC. Protein product: CASSISGGYEQYF.

The chain carries TRBV7-6 and TRBJ2-7; possibly TRBD1 or TRBD2 for D (5 bases each). This CDR3 is 13 amino acids long. The V end was cut by 3 bases, the J end by 1 base, with 7 bases between. The V gene's germline CDR1 is SGHVS and CDR2 FNYEAQ. This CDR3 reads CASSLGPSYEQYF. CDR3 DNA: TGTGCCAGCAGCTTGGGACCATCCTACGAGCAGTACTTC.

The sample holds many counts of this clonotype. This rearrangement joins TRBV15 to TRBJ1-1; possibly TRBD1 for D (5 bases). The CDR3 contains 14 residues. The germline V and J ends were trimmed by 5 bases and 0 bases, with 10 bases remaining between them. Germline lookup yields CDR1 LNHNV and CDR2 YYDKDF (reference sequence). The CDR3 protein is CATSAGTMNTEAFF. The DNA for the CDR3 is TGTGCCACCAGCGCCGGGACGATGAACACTGAAGCTTTCTTT. The whole variable domain, remainder taken from reference TRBV15 and TRBJ1-1, is DAMVIQNPRYQVTQFGKPVTLSCSQTLNHNVMYWYQQKSSQAPKLLFHYYDKDFNNEADTPDNFQSRRPNTSFCFLDIRSPGLGDTAMYLCATSAGTMNTEAFFGQGTRLTVV.

Ten or more counts support this clonotype. This rearrangement joins TRBV7-9 to TRBJ2-4; D uncertain. Germline loops: CDR1 SEHNR, CDR2 FQNEAQ (reference sequence). Trimming took 3 bases from V and 0 from J, leaving 12 bases between them. This CDR3 comprises 16 residues. This chain's CDR3 is CASSFTTTVAKNIQYF. The CDR3 region has the DNA TGTGCCAGCAGCTTCACAACCACAGTAGCCAAAAACATTCAGTACTTC. The full variable domain, rest sourced from reference TRBV7-9 and TRBJ2-4, is DTGVSQNPRHKITKRGQNVTFRCDPISEHNRLYWYRQTLGQGPEFLTYFQNEAQLEKSRLLSDRFSAERPKGSFSTLEIQRTEQGDSAMYLCASSFTTTVAKNIQYFGAGTRLSVL.

The chain uses TRBV29-1 and TRBJ2-1, with D hard to call. Germline V CDR1 and CDR2: SQVTM, ANQGSEA. The CDR3 extends over 15 amino acids. Trimming stripped 1 base from V and 0 bases from J, with 10 bases between. DNA of the CDR3: TGCAGCGTTGAAGGCGCGGAAGACTCCTACAATGAGCAGTTCTTC. It is translated as CSVEGAEDSYNEQFF.

This clonotype was counted ten times or more. The chain recombines TRBV18 with TRBJ1-5, with D possibly being TRBD1 (6 bases). This CDR3 region has 16 residues. Germline loops: CDR1 KGHSH, CDR2 LQKENI. Deletions cut 0 bases from V and 11 bases from J, with 20 bases between. In nucleotides, the CDR3 is TGTGCCAGCTCACCACCGACGGAGGGGGACAAGGGGTCCCAGCATTTT. Translating it yields CASSPPTEGDKGSQHF.

There are a few counts of this clonotype. This sequence joins TRBV5-4 and TRBJ2-7; 8 nucleotides match TRBD1. CDR1 and CDR2 (germline): SGHNT, YYREEE (reference sequence). The CDR3 extends over 14 amino acids. The V segment lost 4 bases and the J segment 4 bases; nucleotides outside the gene matches: 7. CDR3 residues: CASSIPGQDYEQYF. CDR3 bases: TGTGCCAGCAGCATTCCGGGACAGGATTACGAGCAGTACTTC.

This chain uses TRBV24-1 with TRBJ1-4; 10 bases fit TRBD1. Trimming cost V 10 bases and J 8 bases; bases outside gene matches: 9. The CDR3 is 14 residues long. Per germline, CDR1 KGHDR and CDR2 SFDVKD. CDR3 amino acids: CATASGTGDEKLFF. The CDR3 DNA reads TGTGCCACTGCCTCCGGGACAGGGGACGAAAAACTGTTTTTT.

This clonotype was detected only a few times. The V and J genes are TRBV6-6 and TRBJ2-3; TRBD2 aligns across 11 bases. The germline V gene encodes CDR1 MNHNY and CDR2 SVGAGI (reference sequence). The CDR3 spans 17 residues. Unmatched junction bases numbered 12, after V lost 5 bases and J lost 5 bases. The CDR3 region has the DNA TGTGCCAGCAGTCGACCCCTTAGCGGGGGGGCCAAAGATACGCAGTATTTT. This sequence encodes CASSRPLSGGAKDTQYF.